This TCR beta chain was sequenced during a study of cytomegalovirus exposure and HLA in healthy donors. Findings and caveats of the study: A later analysis associated 16,951 TCR beta sequences with HLA alleles at a 0.05 false discovery rate.

Worth noting for this clone: What it recognizes is unknown.

PCR was performed using 60 Vbeta and 13 Jbeta primers. Sequencing used immunoSEQ multiplex PCR; TCRdb keeps in-frame clones, though not all of them. The top ten clones hold 0.85% of a sample with 150,000 to 200,000 clones, about 83% of them seen once. The V and J ends lost 4 bases and 6 bases respectively, with 18 bases between them. The V gene's germline CDR1 is SGHNT and CDR2 YYREEE (reference sequence). The CDR3 contains 15 residues. The sequenced sample was PBMCs. This TCR was sampled from a woman aged 25 to 39 in good health and CMV-seronegative. This sequence joins TRBV5-4 and TRBJ2-3; the D is unclear. In nucleotides, the CDR3 is TGTGCCAGCAGCCATCCCTACGATGGTGCTGATACGCAGTATTTT. Its protein is CASSHPYDGADTQYF.